The rows below give T cell receptor beta chains drawn from one sample of a study of OX40 agonist ivuxolimab in advanced cancers. The method was immunoSEQ multiplex PCR; TCRdb's version includes in-frame clones alone and lacks a portion of them. The repertoire includes approximately 60,000 clones, about 82% of them detected once, and approximately 3% sits in the top ten. The sample consisted of CD4+ or CD8+ T cells sorted from blood, taken in a trial of the OX40 agonist ivuxolimab. These receptors came from an adult with an advanced solid tumor such as melanoma, head and neck, liver or kidney cancer. Each CDR3 is given with its conserved first and last residue. The order of the fields is D gene, clone size, J gene, V gene, CDR3 DNA, CDR3 protein. The D gene is left open where the match is weak. Size values are once, few and many counts, or a class for expanded clones, and some rows have none.

d_call: TRBD1
clone_size: once
j_call: TRBJ1-2
v_call: TRBV6-4
cdr3_nt: TGTGCCAGCACGAGCTGGGACAGTTATGGCTACACCTTC
cdr3_aa: CASTSWDSYGYTF

d_call: TRBD1
clone_size: .
j_call: TRBJ1-2
v_call: TRBV4-3
cdr3_nt: TGCGCCAGCAGCCAAGAACGACAGGGATGGGGTGGCTACACCTTC
cdr3_aa: CASSQERQGWGGYTF

d_call: .
clone_size: .
j_call: TRBJ1-1
v_call: TRBV6-5
cdr3_nt: TGTGCCAGCAGGCTAGTCTCCGGCACTGAAGCTTTCTTT
cdr3_aa: CASRLVSGTEAFF

d_call: .
clone_size: .
j_call: TRBJ1-1
v_call: TRBV18
cdr3_nt: TGTGCCAGCTCACCCCGGACAGACACTGAAGCTTTCTTT
cdr3_aa: CASSPRTDTEAFF

d_call: .
clone_size: .
j_call: TRBJ2-7
v_call: TRBV11-3
cdr3_nt: TGTGCCAGCAGCTCTCCCCGGGACAAACCCTACGAGCAGTACTTC
cdr3_aa: CASSSPRDKPYEQYF

d_call: TRBD1
clone_size: few
j_call: TRBJ2-1
v_call: TRBV11-3
cdr3_nt: TGTGCCAGCAGCCCCGGACAGGTGATATACAATGAGCAGTTCTTC
cdr3_aa: CASSPGQVIYNEQFF

d_call: TRBD2
clone_size: .
j_call: TRBJ2-5
v_call: TRBV11-3
cdr3_nt: TGTGCCAGCAGCTTAGGGACTAGCGGGAGGGGAGAGACCCAGTACTTC
cdr3_aa: CASSLGTSGRGETQYF

d_call: .
clone_size: .
j_call: TRBJ2-3
v_call: TRBV4-3
cdr3_nt: TGCGCCAGCAGCCGCCAACAAGCGGGCGTATCCACAGATACGCAGTATTTT
cdr3_aa: CASSRQQAGVSTDTQYF

d_call: TRBD1
clone_size: few
j_call: TRBJ1-2
v_call: TRBV18
cdr3_nt: TGTGCCAGCTCAGCCGGGACAGGACGATTAGCTAACTATGGCTACACCTTC
cdr3_aa: CASSAGTGRLANYGYTF

d_call: TRBD1
clone_size: .
j_call: TRBJ2-7
v_call: TRBV19
cdr3_nt: TGTGCCAGTAGTCCGGGGACAGGGAGGTACGAGCAGTACTTC
cdr3_aa: CASSPGTGRYEQYF

d_call: .
clone_size: .
j_call: TRBJ1-4
v_call: TRBV15
cdr3_nt: TGTGCCACCAGCAGAGATCCCGGGAATGAAAAACTGTTTTTT
cdr3_aa: CATSRDPGNEKLFF

d_call: .
clone_size: .
j_call: TRBJ1-1
v_call: TRBV7-9
cdr3_nt: TGTGCCAGCAGTGAAGGGGGGGTCCCTGAAGCTTTCTTT
cdr3_aa: CASSEGGVPEAFF

d_call: .
clone_size: once
j_call: TRBJ2-5
v_call: TRBV19
cdr3_nt: TGTGCCAGTAGTATTGGTAGCCGAGAGACCCAGTACTTC
cdr3_aa: CASSIGSRETQYF

d_call: .
clone_size: .
j_call: TRBJ2-1
v_call: TRBV6-5
cdr3_nt: TGTGCCAGCAGTGGGTGGGGTGAGCAGTTCTTC
cdr3_aa: CASSGWGEQFF

d_call: .
clone_size: .
j_call: TRBJ2-3
v_call: TRBV14
cdr3_nt: TGTGCCAGCAGCCAGTGGACTATCACAGATACGCAGTATTTT
cdr3_aa: CASSQWTITDTQYF

d_call: TRBD1
clone_size: .
j_call: TRBJ2-1
v_call: TRBV5-1
cdr3_nt: TGCGCCAGCAGCAGGACAGGGTGGAATGAGCAGTTCTTC
cdr3_aa: CASSRTGWNEQFF

d_call: .
clone_size: .
j_call: TRBJ2-1
v_call: TRBV2
cdr3_nt: TGTGCCAGCAAAGAAGGCTTAGCAATCGCCTACAATGAGCAGTTCTTC
cdr3_aa: CASKEGLAIAYNEQFF

d_call: TRBD2
clone_size: .
j_call: TRBJ2-7
v_call: TRBV7-9
cdr3_nt: TGTGCCAGCAGCTTAAAACAGGGACTAGCGGGACTCTACGAGCAGTACTTC
cdr3_aa: CASSLKQGLAGLYEQYF

d_call: TRBD1
clone_size: .
j_call: TRBJ2-1
v_call: TRBV29-1
cdr3_nt: TGCAGCGTTTGTCGGGACAGGTACAATGAGCAGTTCTTC
cdr3_aa: CSVCRDRYNEQFF

d_call: TRBD1
clone_size: .
j_call: TRBJ1-1
v_call: TRBV4-3
cdr3_nt: TGCGCCAGCAGCCAAGATAGTACAGGGGTAATAGGATCGAGCACTGAAGCTTTCTTT
cdr3_aa: CASSQDSTGVIGSSTEAFF

d_call: .
clone_size: .
j_call: TRBJ1-5
v_call: TRBV5-1
cdr3_nt: TGCGCCAGCAGCTTGACCGGGCCCTCGGGCAATCAGCCCCAGCATTTT
cdr3_aa: CASSLTGPSGNQPQHF

d_call: .
clone_size: .
j_call: TRBJ1-1
v_call: TRBV25-1
cdr3_nt: TGTGCCAGCAGTGAATATGGGGGTGCCGGCACTGAAGCTTTCTTT
cdr3_aa: CASSEYGGAGTEAFF

d_call: TRBD2
clone_size: .
j_call: TRBJ2-5
v_call: TRBV7-9
cdr3_nt: TGTGCCAGCAGCTACAGGACTAGCATGGGCTCAGAGACCCAGTACTTC
cdr3_aa: CASSYRTSMGSETQYF

d_call: TRBD2
clone_size: .
j_call: TRBJ2-1
v_call: TRBV6-5
cdr3_nt: TGTGCCAGCAGTCGAAGTGGGGGGGATGGTGAGCAGTTCTTC
cdr3_aa: CASSRSGGDGEQFF

d_call: .
clone_size: .
j_call: TRBJ2-1
v_call: TRBV7-2
cdr3_nt: TGTGCCAGCAGCTTATTAGGATCCGGGGCGGTGAATGAGCAGTTCTTC
cdr3_aa: CASSLLGSGAVNEQFF

d_call: .
clone_size: .
j_call: TRBJ2-6
v_call: TRBV10-3
cdr3_nt: TGTGCCATCAGTGAGCTGCGACCCAACTCTGGGGCCAACGTCCTGACTTTC
cdr3_aa: CAISELRPNSGANVLTF

d_call: .
clone_size: .
j_call: TRBJ2-7
v_call: TRBV10-3
cdr3_nt: TGTGCCATCAGTGCTTCAGGGATCTCCTACGAGCAGTACTTC
cdr3_aa: CAISASGISYEQYF

d_call: TRBD1
clone_size: few
j_call: TRBJ1-2
v_call: TRBV7-2
cdr3_nt: TGTGCCAGCAGCGTGGGGACAGGGGGCGTCTATGGCTACACCTTC
cdr3_aa: CASSVGTGGVYGYTF

d_call: .
clone_size: few
j_call: TRBJ1-2
v_call: TRBV18
cdr3_nt: TGTGCCAGCTCACTAAGCGATGGAGGCTACACCTTC
cdr3_aa: CASSLSDGGYTF

d_call: .
clone_size: few
j_call: TRBJ2-7
v_call: TRBV7-6
cdr3_nt: TGTGCCAGCAGCGCGGGACTTACCTACGAGCAGTACTTC
cdr3_aa: CASSAGLTYEQYF

d_call: .
clone_size: .
j_call: TRBJ2-1
v_call: TRBV19
cdr3_nt: TGTGCCAGTAGGCCGGCTGGGTCGTACAATGAGCAGTTCTTC
cdr3_aa: CASRPAGSYNEQFF